The 26 T cell receptor beta chains listed next were all sequenced from one sample in a study of tumor-infiltrating lymphocytes in primary liver carcinoma. DNA and RNA were both co-extracted from around 20-30 mg of bulk tissue that had not been sorted. Production of TCR beta cDNA used roughly 0.55 ug total RNA together with a constant-region primer. ARM-PCR was slightly modified, and three nested multiplex PCR rounds with it gave rise to the TCR beta libraries. Each of the first two PCR rounds ran approximately 9 cycles with TRBV1-TRBV30 forward and C-beta reverse primers. TCRdb used MiXCR to reprocess the multiplex PCR reads, holding one entry per CDR3 protein. The sample holds 65,000 to 80,000 distinct CDR3 sequences, more than 60% seen once. Sequenced: liver tumor tissue from sampling region 4. As to subset: tumor region T4, right-lateral pole. Every receptor here comes from a man in his forties or fifties with primary liver carcinoma and hepatitis B virus infection.

DNA of the CDR3: TGTGCCAGCAGCAGAGCAGCGAGTGGGACCTACGAGCAGTACTTC. It translates to CASSRAASGTYEQYF. The chain uses TRBV7-9 and TRBJ2-7, with D unresolved. Germline values: CDR1 SEHNR, CDR2 FQNEAQ (reference sequence). V lost 5 bases to trimming and J lost 2 bases, with 16 bases between them. The length of the CDR3 is 15 residues.

A word on this clonotype: Since no conserved phenylalanine or tryptophan closes the CDR3, a read error is the likely cause. This chain connects TRBV6-1 to TRBJ2-7, with TRBD1 matching over 10 bases. The CDR3 runs to 15 residues. Per germline, CDR1 MNHNS and CDR2 SASEGT. In DNA, the CDR3 is TGTGCCAGCAATGAAGCCCCGGGACAGGGGTACGAGCAGTACCTC. Translating it yields CASNEAPGQGYEQYL.

The chain has TRBV29-1 and TRBJ2-7; D might be TRBD1 or TRBD2, each matching 5 bases. V was pared by 4 bases and J by 6 bases, with 13 bases between. This CDR3 comprises 12 residues. Germline V lookup: CDR1 SQVTM, CDR2 ANQGSEA. CDR3 coding DNA: TGCAGCGTTGGGCAGGGAGCCTGCGAGCAGTACTTC. Translating gives CSVGQGACEQYF.

Comment on this clonotype: In this CDR3 the conserved last residue, phenylalanine or tryptophan, is missing, so a read error is likely. The chain uses TRBV11-2 and TRBJ2-6, with D tentatively TRBD2 (5 bases). V lost 2 bases and J lost 8, with 16 bases in between. The CDR3 extends over 16 amino acids. Germline CDR1 reads SGHAT; CDR2 reads FQNNGV. The CDR3 DNA is TGTGCCAGCAGCTTATCGTGGGGAAGAGGGACCAACGTCCTGACTTTG. It is translated as CASSLSWGRGTNVLTL.

The chain is built from TRBV4-2 and TRBJ1-2; 8 bases align to TRBD1. The CDR3 spans 15 residues. V lost 0 bases to trimming and J lost 4 bases; unmatched junction nucleotides: 4. Germline V gene data show CDR1 as LGHNA and CDR2 as YNFKEQ. CDR3 DNA sequence: TGTGCCAGCAGCCAAGAATGTACAGGGGGCTATGGCTACACCTTC. This encodes CASSQECTGGYGYTF.

Remarks on this clonotype: A much larger clone lies one base from this, so it may be a read error. The rearrangement uses TRBV5-1 and TRBJ2-7, with TRBD2 matching over 12 bases. V was clipped by 9 bases and J by 2 bases; unmatched bases: 3. Germline values: CDR1 SGHRS, CDR2 YFSETQ. The CDR3 sequence is 13 residues long. The CDR3 nucleotides read TGCGCCACTAGACTAGCGGGAGCCTACGAGCAGTACTTC. It yields the protein CATRLAGAYEQYF.

For this clonotype: A junction end diverges from the germline sequence, so it may reflect a read error. This rearrangement joins TRBV11-2 to TRBJ2-7; 8 nucleotides match TRBD2. CDR1 and CDR2 (germline): SGHAT, FQNNGV. The CDR3 loop spans 15 amino acids. The CDR3, as DNA: TGTACCAGCAGCCATGCGGGCGGGGGGACCTACAAGCAGTACTTC. As protein: CTSSHAGGGTYKQYF.

To note about this clonotype: The junction departs from the called germline gene at one end, perhaps through a read error. The chain joins TRBV5-4 to TRBJ2-3; TRBD1 is a possible D gene (5 bases). The germline gives CDR1 SGHNT, CDR2 YYREEE (reference sequence). The CDR3 has 16 residues. Here the CDR3 DNA reads TGTGCCGGCAGCTTACGGGTCTCAGGTGGGGCAGATACGCACTATTTT. It is translated as CAGSLRVSGGADTHYF.

With respect to this clonotype: An end of the junction does not agree with germline; a read error may underlie this. The gene calls are TRBV6-1 and TRBJ2-1; TRBD1 matches 7 bases. CDR3 length: 16 amino acids. Germline lookup yields CDR1 MNHNS and CDR2 SASEGT. In DNA form, the CDR3 reads TGTGCCAGCACTGAAGTCCCGGGACAGACGGGCAATGAGCAGTTCTTC. Its protein product is CASTEVPGQTGNEQFF.

Comments on this clonotype: This sequence may be a read error, since a much larger clone differs from it by one base. The chain links TRBV28 to TRBJ1-6, with TRBD1 identical over 9 bases. CDR1 MDHEN and CDR2 SYDVKM come from the germline V gene. The CDR3 length is 14 residues. CDR3 region: CASSLGDRVSPPHF. The DNA of the CDR3 is TGTGCCAGCAGTTTGGGGGACAGGGTCTCACCCCCCCACTTT.

On this clonotype itself: This may arise from a read error, as a much more abundant clone is one base away. The V gene is TRBV11-2, the J gene TRBJ2-7; D is possibly TRBD2 (5 bases). Germline CDR1 reads SGHAT; CDR2 reads FQNNGV. This CDR3 is built from 14 residues. The CDR3 DNA is TGTGCCAGCAGCTCTAACGGGAACTCCTACGAGCAGTACTTT. This codes for CASSSNGNSYEQYF.

In this sample, this clonotype turned up once. This chain connects TRBV6-5 to TRBJ2-1, with D unclear. Looked up from germline, CDR1 is MNHEY and CDR2 is SVGAGI. V shed 6 bases and J shed 13 bases, with 22 bases lying between them. This CDR3 has 14 amino acids. The CDR3 DNA follows: TGTGCCAGCAGGGATCCCGGGTCCTACAACGATCAGTTCTTC. This translates into CASRDPGSYNDQFF.

To note about this clonotype: A much larger clone lies a single base off, so this may be a read error. The V gene is TRBV12-3 or TRBV12-4, the J gene TRBJ2-7, with no clear D. The CDR3 is made up of 14 amino acids. The germline V and J ends were trimmed by 6 bases and 2 bases, with 14 bases remaining between them. CDR3 loop: CASSPQDGTYEQYF. The CDR3 nucleotides are TGTGCCAGCAGCCCCCAGGACGGAACCTACGAGCAGTACTTC.

Regarding this clonotype: One end of the junction is discordant with germline, which a read error may explain. CDR3 sequence: CAISYASDIGTSGTYEQYF. CDR3 nucleotide sequence: TGTGCCATCAGTTACGCCTCGGATATCGGGACTAGCGGAACTTACGAGCAGTACTTC. This chain uses TRBV6-5 with TRBJ2-7; 11 bases match TRBD2. This CDR3 has 19 amino acids. Germline-derived CDR1 and CDR2 are MNHEY and SVGAGI.

This chain joins TRBV7-8 and TRBJ2-5, with 8 nucleotides matching TRBD1. The CDR3 contains 17 residues. Germline V gene data show CDR1 as SGHVS and CDR2 as FQNEAQ. Germline trimming cut 11 bases from V and 5 bases from J; bases unmatched to any gene: 22. The CDR3 protein is CADSSPPPDRAVETQYF. The CDR3, as DNA: TGTGCCGACAGCTCCCCTCCACCGGACAGGGCGGTGGAGACCCAGTACTTC.

Notes on this clonotype: At one end, the junction sequence differs from germline, possibly due to a read error. This rearrangement joins TRBV4-1 to TRBJ2-7; 8 nucleotides agree with TRBD2. From germline, CDR1 is MGHRA and CDR2 YSYEKL. This CDR3 spans 18 amino acids. The CDR3 is CASTQEGSWTSLRYEQYF. The CDR3 DNA follows: TGCGCCAGCACCCAAGAGGGGTCCTGGACTAGCCTCAGGTACGAGCAGTACTTC.

The chain combines TRBV20-1 with TRBJ1-2; no reliable D call. Germline V CDR1 and CDR2: DFQATT, SNEGSKA (reference sequence). The CDR3 spans 11 residues. Trimming took off 0 bases at V and 8 bases at J, with 7 bases between the two ends. The DNA of the CDR3 is TGCAGTGCTAGAGATATACAAGGCTACACCTTC. It specifies CSARDIQGYTF.

Comment on this clonotype: The germline gene is not matched at one end of the junction; a read error may be the cause. The gene calls are TRBV11-1 and TRBJ2-2; 7 nucleotides align to TRBD2. CDR1 and CDR2 (germline): SGHAT, FQDESV (reference sequence). This CDR3 region has 18 residues. The CDR3 loop reads CASNLDAAAGTNTGKLFF. As DNA, the CDR3 is TGTGCCAGCAACTTAGACGCTGCGGCAGGGACTAACACCGGGAAGCTGTTTTTT.

Points on this clonotype: At one boundary the junction diverges from the germline segment, which might be a read error. This chain joins TRBV6-5 and TRBJ2-1; D gene unclear. The CDR3 contains 13 residues. Germline V CDR1 and CDR2: MNHEY, SVGAGI. CDR3 in DNA: TGTGTCAGCAGCTTGACGGGTAACAATGAGCAGTTCTTC. Protein sequence: CVSSLTGNNEQFF.

Notes on this clonotype: It may be a read error: a sequence one base away is much more abundant. The V gene is TRBV4-1, the J gene TRBJ2-1, with 7 nucleotides matching TRBD2. The CDR3 covers 16 residues. Germline V CDR1 and CDR2: MGHRA, YSYEKL. CDR3 DNA: TGCGCCAGCAACCAAGTTCGGCTAGCGGTGTACAATGAGCAGTTCTTC. It codes for CASNQVRLAVYNEQFF.

As to this clonotype: Its ends do not fully match the called genes, so a read error is possible. V and J are TRBV11-2 and TRBJ2-5; D might be TRBD1 (6 bases). Germline-derived CDR1 and CDR2 are SGHAT and FQNNGV. This CDR3 has 17 amino acids. As DNA, the CDR3 is TGTACCAGTAGCTTAATCAGTGGGGGCAGTCGGCAAGGGACCCAGTACTTC. This sequence encodes CTSSLISGGSRQGTQYF. Full variable domain (missing parts from reference TRBV11-2 and TRBJ2-5): EAGVAQSPRYKIIEKRQSVAFWCNPISGHATLYWYQQILGQGPKLLIQFQNNGVVDDSQLPKDRFSAERLKGVDSTLKIQPAKLEDSAVYLCTSSLISGGSRQGTQYFGPGTRLLVL.

The J gene is TRBJ2-3, the V gene TRBV5-4, with 10 bases aligning to TRBD2. CDR3 length: 16 amino acids. The V gene end was trimmed by 6 bases and the J gene end by 5 bases; junction bases not matched to a gene: 12. The germline V gene encodes CDR1 SGHNT and CDR2 YYREEE (reference sequence). CDR3 sequence (DNA): TGTGCCAGCAACACTGGATTAGCGGGAGGAGGAGATACGCAGTATTTT. Its protein is CASNTGLAGGGDTQYF.

As regards this clonotype: Its ends do not fully match the called genes, so a read error is possible. This sequence joins TRBV4-1 and TRBJ2-1; TRBD2 agrees at 7 bases. The CDR3 contains 12 residues. Germline V lookup: CDR1 MGHRA, CDR2 YSYEKL. The CDR3: CASNQSGGEQFF. As DNA, the CDR3 is TGCGCCAGCAACCAATCGGGAGGTGAGCAGTTCTTC.

This clonotype was recorded a few times. A much larger clone differs from this one at a single base, so this may be a read error. This chain connects TRBV4-1 to TRBJ1-2; D remains unclear. Looked up from germline, CDR1 is MGHRA and CDR2 is YSYEKL. This CDR3 has 16 amino acids. The CDR3 region is CASGQGSPTPNYGCTF. The CDR3 DNA follows: TGCGCCAGCGGCCAAGGCTCCCCGACACCCAACTATGGCTGCACCTTC.

This clonotype appeared a few times. The junction and the germline gene differ at one end; a read error may be behind it. The CDR3 bases are TGTGCCGGCAGCGTAGCCTCTAGCGGGGCGGAGACCCAGTACTTC. This codes for CAGSVASSGAETQYF. The rearrangement links TRBV9 to TRBJ2-5; 9 nucleotides align to TRBD2. CDR1 is SGDLS, CDR2 YYNGEE, per germline. There are 15 residues in the CDR3. Combining the CDR3 with reference TRBV9 and TRBJ2-5 gives the whole variable domain DSGVTQTPKHLITATGQRVTLRCSPRSGDLSVYWYQQSLDQGLQFLIQYYNGEERAKGNILERFSAQQFPDLHSELNLSSLELGDSALYFCAGSVASSGAETQYFGPGTRLLVL.

A word on this clonotype: The junction does not match germline at one end; this may be a read error. The chain couples TRBV6-1 to TRBJ2-7; D uncertain. CDR3 size: 12 residues. From germline, CDR1 is MNHNS and CDR2 SASEGT. Written as DNA, the CDR3 is TGTGCCAGCAGTGATGGTGGATCCGAGCAATACTTC. Translation gives CASSDGGSEQYF.